Listed here are 10 T cell receptor beta chains from one sample, sequenced in a study of T cells in Graves' hyperthyroidism and ophthalmopathy. The TCR beta CDR3 regions underwent amplification using RNA transcripts as the source. Carried out on the TCR CDR3, a first-round RT-PCR used the HTBI primer set. TCRdb reanalysed the multiplex PCR reads using MiXCR and keeps one entry per CDR3 protein. The sample comprises about 840,000 distinct CDR3 sequences, roughly 37% of which are singletons, and approximately 10% rests with the top ten. The sample comprised blood. These TCRs come from a man between 18 and 35 years old with Graves' hyperthyroidism.

As for this clonotype: The CDR3 does not end in the conserved phenylalanine or tryptophan, so this is likely a read error. The DNA is left out, because the CDR3 cannot be placed on it with certainty; the CDR3 is given as TCRdb lists it. The chain is built from TRBV7-9 and TRBJ2-7. Germline V gene lookup returns CDR1 SEHNR and CDR2 FQNEAQ (reference sequence). The CDR3 length is 9 residues, termini included. The CDR3 is CASSPQAYT.

The chain recombines TRBV6-1 with TRBJ1-2; D gene uncertain. Germline CDR1 MNHNS, CDR2 SASEGT. The V end lost 5 bases, the J end lost 3 bases, and 10 bases lay between the germline ends. The CDR3 runs 13 residues. CDR3: CASSSTEDYGYTF. Written as DNA, the CDR3 is TGTGCCAGCAGTTCTACAGAGGACTATGGCTACACCTTC.

This clonotype has ten or more counts. The genes are TRBV29-1 and TRBJ2-7; the D is unclear. The V gene's germline CDR1 is SQVTM and CDR2 ANQGSEA. This CDR3 is 15 amino acids long. Trimming took 7 bases from V and 6 from J, leaving 25 bases between them. The CDR3 spells CSASHAGPSYSEQYF. CDR3 coding DNA: TGCAGCGCTTCCCATGCCGGCCCTAGTTACTCCGAGCAGTACTTC.

J is TRBJ1-6 and V is TRBV20-1, with D possibly TRBD1 on 5 matching bases. Germline CDR1 and CDR2: DFQATT and SNEGSKA (reference sequence). Between the trimmed V and J ends, which lost 5 bases and 12 bases, there was a span of 14 bases. This CDR3 region has 12 residues. The CDR3 loop is CSAQGPGGPLHF. CDR3 nucleotides: TGCAGTGCTCAGGGACCTGGGGGACCCCTCCACTTT.

This clonotype was counted once. V is TRBV4-1 and J is TRBJ2-2; D is unclear. V was cut by 2 bases and J by 5 bases, with 6 bases left in between. The germline gives CDR1 MGHRA, CDR2 YSYEKL. CDR3 size: 13 residues. CDR3 DNA: TGCGCCAGCAGCCAACAGTGGACCGGGGAGCTGTTTTTT. Its translation: CASSQQWTGELFF.

This clonotype was seen more than once but under ten times. This chain joins TRBV5-1 and TRBJ1-6; perhaps TRBD1 as D (6 bases). In germline, CDR1 is SGHRS, CDR2 YFSETQ. This CDR3 comprises 18 residues. Trimming shortened V by 1 base and J by 0 bases, and 14 bases separated the two germline ends. The CDR3 coding sequence is TGCGCCAGCAGCTTGTGGGGGGCAGGTGACTCCTATAATTCACCCCTCCACTTT. It yields the protein CASSLWGAGDSYNSPLHF.

Many counts were recorded for this clonotype. The gene calls are TRBV25-1 and TRBJ1-1; D unclear. This CDR3 is 13 amino acids long. Per the germline V gene, CDR1 is MGHDK and CDR2 is SYGVNS. Trimming took 1 base from V and 8 from J, leaving 11 bases between them. The CDR3 DNA follows: TGTGCCAGCAGTGAATGGGCCCGAACCGAAGCTTTCTTT. Amino acids: CASSEWARTEAFF.

In this sample, this clonotype turned up many times. The CDR3 is CASSFRGGGTEAFF. CDR3 DNA: TGTGCCAGCAGTTTCAGGGGGGGAGGCACTGAAGCTTTCTTT. This rearrangement joins TRBV12-3 or TRBV12-4 to TRBJ1-1; the match to TRBD1 covers 7 bases. Trimming removed 3 bases from V and 4 bases from J; junction bases left unmatched: 5. The CDR3 has 14 amino acids.

This rearrangement joins TRBV20-1 to TRBJ2-7; no definite D call. The CDR3 is made up of 12 amino acids. Germline CDR1 reads DFQATT; CDR2 reads SNEGSKA (reference sequence). Trimming shortened V by 4 bases and J by 2 bases, and 9 bases separated the two germline ends. The CDR3 loop is CSAKDGPYEQYF. The CDR3 region has the DNA TGCAGTGCTAAGGACGGCCCCTACGAGCAGTACTTC.

The chain recombines TRBV7-9 with TRBJ1-4; no definite D call. The CDR3 is made up of 16 amino acids. The ends were cut back, 5 bases at V and 0 bases at J, with 13 bases in the middle. Germline CDR1 and CDR2: SEHNR and FQNEAQ (reference sequence). The DNA of the CDR3 is TGTGCCAGCAGCCACCCAGAACGGACAACTAATGAAAAACTGTTTTTT. Translation: CASSHPERTTNEKLFF.